The 15 T cell receptor beta chains below all came from one sample that was sequenced in a study of identical twins. Each CDR3 protein gets one entry after TCRdb re-called the 5' RACE reads with MiXCR. The repertoire holds 700,000 to 950,000 distinct CDR3 sequences, with around 12% as singletons. These sequences were also reported in another study, on yellow fever vaccine responses in identical twins.

Sequencing input: PBMCs. These receptor sequences come from a woman between 18 and 30 years old in good health.

The CDR3 spells CASSEILANTGELFF. The CDR3 nucleotides read TGTGCCAGCAGTGAAATACTAGCCAACACCGGGGAGCTGTTTTTT. V is TRBV2 and J is TRBJ2-2; possible D gene TRBD2, 6 bases. Germline values: CDR1 SNHLY, CDR2 FYNNEI. CDR3 length: 15 residues. Trimming took off 2 bases at V and 2 bases at J, with 9 bases between the two ends.

This clonotype was detected only a few times. The chain combines TRBV2 with TRBJ2-1, with 10 bases aligning to TRBD2. The germline V gene encodes CDR1 SNHLY and CDR2 FYNNEI. The V and J ends lost 8 bases and 6 bases, in that order; junction bases with no gene match: 7. The length of the CDR3 is 14 residues. The chain's CDR3 is CASYPSGSRNEQFF. CDR3 coding DNA: TGTGCCAGCTACCCTAGCGGGAGCCGCAATGAGCAGTTCTTC.

This clonotype has more than one count but fewer than ten. The V and J genes are TRBV29-1 and TRBJ2-3; D ambiguous. V was pared by 7 bases and J by 8 bases, with 13 bases between. Germline CDR1 and CDR2: SQVTM and ANQGSEA. The CDR3 spans 11 residues. Here the CDR3 reads CSAKSLGTQYF. The CDR3 DNA follows: TGCAGCGCCAAGTCGCTTGGTACGCAGTATTTT.

This clonotype was observed at least ten times. J is TRBJ2-5 and V is TRBV2; 9 bases line up with TRBD1. Germline V lookup: CDR1 SNHLY, CDR2 FYNNEI. J gave up 1 base and V 5 bases, and 5 bases lay outside the gene matches. The CDR3 has 15 residues. The CDR3 is CASSPGTGLQETQYF. The CDR3 DNA follows: TGTGCCAGCAGTCCCGGGACAGGGCTCCAAGAGACCCAGTACTTC. The full variable domain, rest sourced from reference TRBV2 and TRBJ2-5, is EPEVTQTPSHQVTQMGQEVILRCVPISNHLYFYWYRQILGQKVEFLVSFYNNEISEKSEIFDDQFSVERPDGSNFTLKIRSTKLEDSAMYFCASSPGTGLQETQYFGPGTRLLVL.

This chain connects TRBV12-3 or TRBV12-4 to TRBJ2-1; TRBD2 aligns across 8 bases. Unmatched junction bases numbered 1, after V lost 3 bases and J lost 6 bases. There are 13 residues in the CDR3. CDR3 coding DNA: TGTGCCAGCAGTTTTAGCGGGGTCAATGAGCAGTTCTTC. It codes for CASSFSGVNEQFF.

This chain uses TRBV25-1 with TRBJ2-1; TRBD1 matches 7 bases. Trimming cost V 4 bases and J 4 bases; bases outside gene matches: 7. The CDR3 covers 15 residues. From germline, CDR1 is MGHDK and CDR2 SYGVNS. CDR3 sequence reads: CASSGTGIQYNEQFF. CDR3 in DNA: TGTGCCAGCAGTGGGACAGGTATTCAATACAATGAGCAGTTCTTC.

The gene calls are TRBV15 and TRBJ1-1; maybe TRBD1 (6 bases). The CDR3 extends over 14 amino acids. V shed 6 bases and J shed 0 bases, with 11 bases lying between them. Germline values: CDR1 LNHNV, CDR2 YYDKDF (reference sequence). CDR3 DNA sequence: TGTGCCACCAGGACAGGCTCTTTGAACACTGAAGCTTTCTTT. This translates into CATRTGSLNTEAFF.

The chain recombines TRBV28 with TRBJ2-1; 8 nucleotides agree with TRBD2. Per germline, CDR1 MDHEN and CDR2 SYDVKM. Trimming at V came to 6 bases and at J to 0 bases, leaving 10 bases not matched to a gene. This CDR3 comprises 17 residues. CDR3 DNA: TGTGCCAGCAGGCTGCGACTAGCGATTAGCTCCTACAATGAGCAGTTCTTC. It codes for CASRLRLAISSYNEQFF.

The sample holds a few counts of this clonotype. This chain connects TRBV20-1 to TRBJ2-7; 9 bases line up with TRBD2. J gave up 3 bases and V 1 base, and 7 bases lay outside the gene matches. This CDR3 has 15 amino acids. Germline V gene data show CDR1 as DFQATT and CDR2 as SNEGSKA (reference sequence). The CDR3 DNA follows: TGCAGTGCTAGAGTAAGGCGGGAGGGCCTCTACGAGCAGTACTTC. This encodes CSARVRREGLYEQYF.

This chain uses TRBV7-8 with TRBJ2-5; 7 bases line up with TRBD1. The germline V gene has CDR1 SGHVS and CDR2 FQNEAQ. Losses at the gene ends were 6 bases for V and 3 bases for J; bases not matched to a gene: 7. The CDR3 totals 14 residues. The CDR3 loop is CASRERGREETQYF. The CDR3 DNA follows: TGTGCCAGCAGGGAGAGGGGGCGGGAAGAGACCCAGTACTTC. The entire variable domain, with the rest obtained from reference TRBV7-8 and TRBJ2-5, is as follows: GAGVSQSPRYKVAKRGQDVALRCDPISGHVSLFWYQQALGQGPEFLTYFQNEAQLDKSGLPSDRFFAERPEGSVSTLKIQRTQQEDSAVYLCASRERGREETQYFGPGTRLLVL.

This clonotype occurred a few times. The V gene is TRBV4-2, the J gene TRBJ2-1, with 10 bases that match TRBD2. Germline lookup yields CDR1 LGHNA and CDR2 YNFKEQ. This CDR3 has 16 residues. Trimming took 5 bases from V and 0 from J; bases not matched to a gene: 4. The CDR3: CASSDSGGASYNEQFF. The DNA of the CDR3 is TGTGCCAGCAGCGACAGCGGGGGGGCCTCCTACAATGAGCAGTTCTTC.

This clonotype turned up a few times. The CDR3 protein is CASRSASSGANVLTF. CDR3 coding DNA: TGTGCCAGCAGATCAGCGAGCTCTGGGGCCAACGTCCTGACTTTC. The V and J genes are TRBV12-3 or TRBV12-4 and TRBJ2-6; D gene unclear. CDR3 size: 15 residues. V lost 6 bases, J lost 0 bases, and 9 bases lay in between.

This clonotype appeared many times. The V gene is TRBV4-1, the J gene TRBJ1-1; D remains ambiguous. The CDR3 consists of 13 residues. The V end lost 3 bases, the J end lost 4 bases, and 9 bases lay between the germline ends. Germline CDR1 is MGHRA and CDR2 is YSYEKL. The CDR3 region has the DNA TGCGCCAGCAGCCACGATGAACGCACTGAAGCTTTCTTT. Translating it yields CASSHDERTEAFF.

This clonotype was seen at least ten times. The chain employs TRBV3-1 and TRBJ1-1; a possible D gene is TRBD1 (6 bases). Germline V gives CDR1 LGHDT, CDR2 YNNKEL (reference sequence). V shed 4 bases and J shed 5 bases, with 14 bases lying between them. CDR3 length: 14 amino acids. CDR3 bases: TGTGCCAGCAGCCGTCGGGGGGCGATGACTGAAGCTTTCTTT. It specifies CASSRRGAMTEAFF.

This clonotype was recorded once. The chain uses TRBV5-1 and TRBJ2-3; TRBD1 agrees at 12 bases. V trimming: 3 bases; J trimming: 7 bases; junction bases outside the gene matches: 6. The CDR3 sequence is 15 residues long. Germline CDR1 and CDR2: SGHRS and YFSETQ. The CDR3 spells CASSSRDRGRHTQYF. The CDR3 DNA reads as TGCGCCAGCAGCTCCCGGGACAGGGGGCGTCATACGCAGTATTTT.